The rows below give T cell receptor beta chains drawn from one sample of a study of control samples from healthy donors and cancer patients. Sequenced by immunoSEQ multiplex PCR; TCRdb stores in-frame clones only, minus some. The data contain around 94,000 clones, 90% of them singletons. Input material: blood. These receptors all come from a woman aged 18-30 years in good health. Each CDR3 is given without its conserved first and last residue. Each record gives: V gene, J gene, CDR3 length, CDR3 protein.

>TRBV6-5|TRBJ2-7|13
ASANRTGSSYEQY
>TRBV5-4|TRBJ1-2|11
ASSLVTTGGYT
>TRBV3-1/TRBV3-2|TRBJ1-1|14
ASSQDGGVGNTEAF
>TRBV4-1|TRBJ2-7|14
ASSQDESGGAYEQY
>TRBV6-4|TRBJ2-1|12
ASSEGLFYNEQF
>TRBV19|TRBJ2-7|12
ASSFSGQIYEQY
>TRBV6-4|TRBJ1-2|11
ASSSGFGHGYT
>TRBV29-1|TRBJ1-2|10
SGGQGDYGYT
>TRBV27|TRBJ1-2|12
ASSLNTQTYGYT
>TRBV6-4|TRBJ1-5|11
AREEVSNQPQH
>TRBV9|TRBJ2-1|12
ASSVAQTSVEQF
>TRBV10-3|TRBJ2-1|15
AISETERGPSYNEQF
>TRBV19|TRBJ1-4|14
ASSPRFATTNEKLF
>TRBV27|TRBJ1-2|13
ASSYGGGWSPGYT
>TRBV5-1|TRBJ1-2|14
ASSPDGGDRGYGYT
>TRBV7-3|TRBJ2-2|13
ASSLYRGGTGELF
>TRBV5-4|TRBJ1-5|11
ASSLDSNQPQH
>TRBV24-1|TRBJ2-7|14
ATSNPSGTGYYEQY
>TRBV29-1|TRBJ2-2|13
SVSSAGGVTGELF
>TRBV29-1|TRBJ2-5|13
SVQGLAGGLETQY
>TRBV12-3/TRBV12-4|TRBJ1-2|9
ASSTNYGYT
>TRBV12-3/TRBV12-4|TRBJ1-2|11
ASRPTGAKGYT
>TRBV7-2|TRBJ2-5|14
ASSLEGSGGWETQY
>TRBV7-9|TRBJ1-4|13
ASSLAGTANEKLF
>TRBV3-1/TRBV3-2|TRBJ2-1|14
ASSQGRGMTYNEQF
>TRBV5-1|TRBJ1-1|14
ASSSHRGALNTEAF
>TRBV21-1|TRBJ2-7|14
ASSKAPKGIYYEQY
>TRBV27|TRBJ2-7|12
ASSLDGRTYEQY
>TRBV2|TRBJ1-1|9
ASSVYTEAF
>TRBV5-6|TRBJ1-2|12
ASSVTGGAGGYT
>TRBV6-1|TRBJ2-7|14
ASSEAGGDSSYEQY
>TRBV14|TRBJ1-2|11
ASSHKPTFGYT
>TRBV11-3|TRBJ1-5|18
ASSLRASGTGPYSNQPQH
>TRBV6-1|TRBJ2-2|18
ASSGAGTSGGAESTGELF
>TRBV19|TRBJ1-1|13
ASLGQPGMNTEAF
>TRBV29-1|TRBJ2-2|12
SVWGESNTGELF
>TRBV10-3|TRBJ1-5|11
AISSNSNQPQH
>TRBV7-9|TRBJ1-2|12
ASSSPRTGYGYT
>TRBV5-5|TRBJ1-2|17
ASSSEFPPGEGAIHGYT
>TRBV27|TRBJ2-2|13
ASSSASLFPGELF
>TRBV7-8|TRBJ2-5|17
ASSPTRGIAGGTQETQY
>TRBV11-3|TRBJ2-3|15
ASSPGTGGAKPDTQY
>TRBV7-9|TRBJ1-1|12
ASSYKTGDPLGF
>TRBV6-5|TRBJ2-1|12
ASRGWGTSIEQF
>TRBV7-9|TRBJ2-7|11
ASSSPTGYEQY
>TRBV29-1|TRBJ2-1|11
SVEGLGVNEQF
>TRBV7-6|TRBJ1-2|13
ASSHGPGGGYGYT